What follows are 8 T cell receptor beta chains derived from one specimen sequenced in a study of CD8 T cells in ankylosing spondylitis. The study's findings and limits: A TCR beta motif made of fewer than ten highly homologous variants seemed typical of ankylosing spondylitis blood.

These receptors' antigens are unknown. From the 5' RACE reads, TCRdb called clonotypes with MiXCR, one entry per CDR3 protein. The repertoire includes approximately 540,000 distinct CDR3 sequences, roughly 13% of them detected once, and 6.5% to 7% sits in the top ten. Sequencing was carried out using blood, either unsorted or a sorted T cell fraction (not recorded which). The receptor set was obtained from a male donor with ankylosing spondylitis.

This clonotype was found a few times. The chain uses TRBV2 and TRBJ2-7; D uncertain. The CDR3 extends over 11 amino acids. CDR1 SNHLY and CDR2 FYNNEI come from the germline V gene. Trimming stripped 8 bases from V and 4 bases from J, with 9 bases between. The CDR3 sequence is CASVPEYEQYV. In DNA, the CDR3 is TGTGCCAGCGTGCCGGAGTACGAGCAGTACGTC.

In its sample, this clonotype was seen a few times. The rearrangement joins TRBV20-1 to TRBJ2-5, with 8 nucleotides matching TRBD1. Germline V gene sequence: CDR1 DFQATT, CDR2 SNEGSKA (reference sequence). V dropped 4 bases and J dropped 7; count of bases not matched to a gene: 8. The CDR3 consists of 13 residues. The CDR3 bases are TGCAGTGCTAAAGCAGGGGGCTACGGGACCCAGTACTTC. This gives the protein CSAKAGGYGTQYF.

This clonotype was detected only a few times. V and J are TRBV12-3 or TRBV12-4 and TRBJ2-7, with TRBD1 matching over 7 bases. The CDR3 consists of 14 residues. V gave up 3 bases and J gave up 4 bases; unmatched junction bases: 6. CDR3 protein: CASSFYDREYEQYF. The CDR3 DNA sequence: TGTGCCAGCAGTTTCTACGACAGGGAGTACGAGCAGTACTTC.

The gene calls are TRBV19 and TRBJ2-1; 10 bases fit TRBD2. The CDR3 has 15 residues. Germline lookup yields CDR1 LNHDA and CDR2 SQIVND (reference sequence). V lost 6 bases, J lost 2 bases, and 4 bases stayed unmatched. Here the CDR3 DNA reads TGTGCCAGTAGCGCTAGCGGGAGTCCCTACAATGAGCAGTTCTTC. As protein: CASSASGSPYNEQFF.

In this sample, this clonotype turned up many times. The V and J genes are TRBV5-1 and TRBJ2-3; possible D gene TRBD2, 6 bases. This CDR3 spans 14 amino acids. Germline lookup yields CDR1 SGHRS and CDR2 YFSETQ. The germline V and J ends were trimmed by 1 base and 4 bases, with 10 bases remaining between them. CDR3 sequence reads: CASSLSGVPDTQYF. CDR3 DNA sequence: TGCGCCAGCAGCTTGTCGGGAGTACCAGATACGCAGTATTTT.

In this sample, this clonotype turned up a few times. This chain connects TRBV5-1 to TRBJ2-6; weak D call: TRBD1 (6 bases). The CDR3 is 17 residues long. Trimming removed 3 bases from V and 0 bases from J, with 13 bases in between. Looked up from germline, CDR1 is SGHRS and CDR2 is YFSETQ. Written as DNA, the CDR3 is TGCGCCAGCAGCTCCCCTGGCAGGGGCTCTGGGGCCAACGTCCTGACTTTC. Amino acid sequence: CASSSPGRGSGANVLTF.

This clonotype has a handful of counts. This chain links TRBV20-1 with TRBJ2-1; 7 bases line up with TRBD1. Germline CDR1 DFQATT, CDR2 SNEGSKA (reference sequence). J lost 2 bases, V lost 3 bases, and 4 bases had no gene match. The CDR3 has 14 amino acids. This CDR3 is CSASRGTAYNEQFF. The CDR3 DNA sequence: TGCAGTGCTAGTAGAGGGACAGCCTACAATGAGCAGTTCTTC.

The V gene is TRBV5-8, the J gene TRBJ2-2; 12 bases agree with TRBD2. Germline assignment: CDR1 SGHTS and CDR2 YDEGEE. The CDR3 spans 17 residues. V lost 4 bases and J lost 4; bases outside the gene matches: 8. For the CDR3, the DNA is TGTGCCAGCAGCAAACTAGCGGGAGGACCCCTCACCGGGGAGCTGTTTTTT. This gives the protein CASSKLAGGPLTGELFF. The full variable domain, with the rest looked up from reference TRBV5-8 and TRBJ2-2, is EAGVTQSPTHLIKTRGQQATLRCSPISGHTSVYWYQQALGLGLQFLLWYDEGEERNRGNFPPRFSGRQFPNYSSELNVNALELEDSALYLCASSKLAGGPLTGELFFGEGSRLTVL.